This is a list of T cell receptor beta chains from one sample in a study of blood T cell repertoires in COVID-19. Assay: immunoSEQ multiplex PCR; the TCRdb copy retains only in-frame clones and omits some. The sample holds about 300,000 clones; roughly 85% are singletons and the top ten take around 1.9%. Sequenced input: PBMCs or T cells enriched from blood (not recorded which). Every receptor here comes from a woman aged 25-40 years who had been exposed to COVID-19. Each CDR3 is given with its conserved first and last residue. D genes are given only for firm matches. Where a row states a size, it is once, few, many or the class of an expanded clone; other rows omit it.

cdr3_length: 18; j_call: TRBJ2-7; d_call: NA; clone_size: once; v_call: TRBV4-2; cdr3_nt: TGTGCCAGCAGCCAAGAGGGATATACAGGGACCCTAACCTACGAGCAGTACTTC; cdr3_aa: CASSQEGYTGTLTYEQYF
cdr3_length: 13; j_call: TRBJ1-1; d_call: NA; clone_size: NA; v_call: TRBV27; cdr3_nt: TGTGCCAGCAGTTTTTTTATGAACACTGAAGCTTTCTTT; cdr3_aa: CASSFFMNTEAFF
cdr3_length: 14; j_call: TRBJ1-5; d_call: TRBD1; clone_size: NA; v_call: TRBV29-1; cdr3_nt: TGCAGCGTCGGACAGGGTGCGAGCAATCAGCCCCAGCATTTT; cdr3_aa: CSVGQGASNQPQHF
cdr3_length: 13; j_call: TRBJ1-5; d_call: NA; clone_size: NA; v_call: TRBV11-2; cdr3_nt: TGTGCCAGCAGCTTAGTCCCGGATCAGCCCCAGCATTTT; cdr3_aa: CASSLVPDQPQHF
cdr3_length: 11; j_call: TRBJ1-1; d_call: NA; clone_size: NA; v_call: TRBV5-6; cdr3_nt: TGTGCCAGCATCTCGGGTGGTGAAGCTTTCTTT; cdr3_aa: CASISGGEAFF
cdr3_length: 14; j_call: TRBJ2-7; d_call: TRBD2; clone_size: NA; v_call: TRBV6-2/TRBV6-3; cdr3_nt: TGTGCCAGCAGTCATTCTCTAGCGGGAGGGCCGCAGTACTTC; cdr3_aa: CASSHSLAGGPQYF
cdr3_length: 13; j_call: TRBJ1-1; d_call: TRBD1; clone_size: NA; v_call: TRBV30; cdr3_nt: TGTGCCTGGGCAAGACAGGGGAACACTGAAGCTTTCTTT; cdr3_aa: CAWARQGNTEAFF
cdr3_length: 14; j_call: TRBJ1-5; d_call: NA; clone_size: few; v_call: TRBV28; cdr3_nt: TGTGCCAGCAGTTTACGCAGGGACAATCAGCCCCAGCATTTT; cdr3_aa: CASSLRRDNQPQHF
cdr3_length: 12; j_call: TRBJ1-1; d_call: NA; clone_size: NA; v_call: TRBV29-1; cdr3_nt: TGCAGCGTATTCCGGGTGAACAATGAAGCTTTCTTT; cdr3_aa: CSVFRVNNEAFF
cdr3_length: 13; j_call: TRBJ1-2; d_call: NA; clone_size: NA; v_call: TRBV18; cdr3_nt: TGTGCCAGCTCACCTTCAGGGGCCTATGGCTACACCTTC; cdr3_aa: CASSPSGAYGYTF
cdr3_length: 12; j_call: TRBJ1-1; d_call: NA; clone_size: NA; v_call: TRBV9; cdr3_nt: TGTGCCAGCAGCGGGAGAGACACTGAAGCTTTCTTT; cdr3_aa: CASSGRDTEAFF
cdr3_length: 16; j_call: TRBJ2-2; d_call: TRBD2; clone_size: NA; v_call: TRBV5-1; cdr3_nt: TGCGCCAGCCAACCGAGCGGGAACCCCGGTACCGGGGAGCTGTTTTTT; cdr3_aa: CASQPSGNPGTGELFF
cdr3_length: 15; j_call: TRBJ1-1; d_call: TRBD1; clone_size: NA; v_call: TRBV3-1/TRBV3-2; cdr3_nt: TGTGCCAGCAGCCAAGTGGGACAGGCGGGCACTGAAGCTTTCTTT; cdr3_aa: CASSQVGQAGTEAFF
cdr3_length: 14; j_call: TRBJ1-1; d_call: NA; clone_size: NA; v_call: TRBV7-8; cdr3_nt: TGTGCCAGCAGCCTGCAACGGGTTAACACTGAAGCTTTCTTT; cdr3_aa: CASSLQRVNTEAFF
cdr3_length: 14; j_call: TRBJ1-1; d_call: TRBD1; clone_size: NA; v_call: TRBV11-1; cdr3_nt: TGTGCCAGCAGCAAGGGACAGGGGGTCGATGAAGCTTTCTTT; cdr3_aa: CASSKGQGVDEAFF
cdr3_length: 16; j_call: TRBJ2-1; d_call: TRBD2; clone_size: NA; v_call: TRBV27; cdr3_nt: TGTGCCAGCAGTTTAACCGGGACTAGCGGGAGTAATGAGCAGTTCTTC; cdr3_aa: CASSLTGTSGSNEQFF